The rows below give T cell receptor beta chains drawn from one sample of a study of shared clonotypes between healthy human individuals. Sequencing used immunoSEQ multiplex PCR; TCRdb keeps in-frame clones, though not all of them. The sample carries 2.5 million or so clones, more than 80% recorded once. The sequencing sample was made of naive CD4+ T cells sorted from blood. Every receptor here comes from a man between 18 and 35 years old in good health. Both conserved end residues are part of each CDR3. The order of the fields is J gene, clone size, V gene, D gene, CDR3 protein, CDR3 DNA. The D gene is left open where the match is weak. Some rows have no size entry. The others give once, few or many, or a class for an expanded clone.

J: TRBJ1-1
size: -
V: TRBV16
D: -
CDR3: CASSQTPGKGTEAFF
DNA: TGTGCCAGCAGCCAAACTCCGGGGAAAGGAACTGAAGCTTTCTTT

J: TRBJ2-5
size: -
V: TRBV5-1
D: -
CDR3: CASSLGVPGQETQYF
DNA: TGCGCCAGCAGCTTGGGGGTCCCGGGCCAAGAGACCCAGTACTTC

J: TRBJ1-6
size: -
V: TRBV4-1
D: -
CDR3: CASRQDGSSYNSPLHF
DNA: TGCGCCAGCAGACAGGACGGCAGCTCCTATAATTCACCCCTCCACTTT

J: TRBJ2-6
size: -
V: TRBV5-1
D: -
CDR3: CASSTGTSSPGANVLTF
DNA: TGCGCCAGCAGCACCGGGACATCGTCTCCTGGGGCCAACGTCCTGACTTTC

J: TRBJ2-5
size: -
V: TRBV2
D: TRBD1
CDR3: CATGPGQGFQETQYF
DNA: TGTGCCACCGGCCCGGGACAGGGTTTCCAAGAGACCCAGTACTTC

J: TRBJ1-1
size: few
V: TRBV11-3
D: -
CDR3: CASSPTGIGTEAFF
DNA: TGTGCCAGCAGCCCTACAGGTATAGGCACTGAAGCTTTCTTT

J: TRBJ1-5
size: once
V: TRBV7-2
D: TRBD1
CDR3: CASSPRTGLSNQPQHF
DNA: TGTGCCAGCAGCCCCAGGACAGGGCTTAGCAATCAGCCCCAGCATTTT

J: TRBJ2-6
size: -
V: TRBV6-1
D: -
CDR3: CASSGGFVVANVLTF
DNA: TGTGCCAGCAGTGGGGGTTTTGTAGTTGCCAACGTCCTGACTTTC

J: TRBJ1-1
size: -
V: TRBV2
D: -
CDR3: CASKSDGNTEAFF
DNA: TGTGCCAGCAAATCAGACGGGAACACTGAAGCTTTCTTT

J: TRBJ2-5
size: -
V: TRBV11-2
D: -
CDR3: CASSLSVSETQYF
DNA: TGTGCCAGCAGCTTGAGCGTTTCAGAGACCCAGTACTTC

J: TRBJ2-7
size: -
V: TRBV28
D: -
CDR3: CASSPRGVTYEQYF
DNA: TGTGCCAGCAGTCCCCGAGGTGTTACGTACGAGCAGTACTTC

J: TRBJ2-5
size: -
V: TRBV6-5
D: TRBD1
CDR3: CASSATGTVKETQYF
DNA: TGTGCCAGCAGTGCCACCGGGACAGTAAAAGAGACCCAGTACTTC

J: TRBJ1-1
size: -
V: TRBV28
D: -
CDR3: CASSPPVNTEAFF
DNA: TGTGCCAGCAGTCCACCAGTGAACACTGAAGCTTTCTTT

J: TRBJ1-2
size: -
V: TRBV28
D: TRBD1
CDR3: CASSTGTAANYGYTF
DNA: TGTGCCAGCAGCACTGGGACAGCCGCTAACTATGGCTACACCTTC

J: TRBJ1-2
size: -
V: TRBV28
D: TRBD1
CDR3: CASSAQGVGSIGYTF
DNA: TGTGCCAGCAGCGCACAGGGGGTCGGGTCGATCGGCTACACCTTC

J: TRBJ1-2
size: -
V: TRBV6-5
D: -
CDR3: CASRRGGSDYGYTF
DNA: TGTGCCAGCAGAAGAGGGGGGTCGGACTATGGCTACACCTTC

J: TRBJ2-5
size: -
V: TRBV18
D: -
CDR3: CASSLRQEETQYF
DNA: TGTGCCAGCTCACTGCGACAGGAAGAGACCCAGTACTTC

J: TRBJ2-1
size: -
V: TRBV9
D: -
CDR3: CASSPAWTDDHVPTSDEQFF
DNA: TGTGCCAGCAGCCCAGCCTGGACCGACGACCATGTCCCTACGTCGGATGAGCAGTTCTTC

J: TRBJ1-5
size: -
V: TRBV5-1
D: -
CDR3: CASSLASNQPQHF
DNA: TGCGCCAGCAGCTTGGCCAGCAATCAGCCCCAGCATTTT

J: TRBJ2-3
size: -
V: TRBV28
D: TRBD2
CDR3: CASRGTSGGSTDTQYF
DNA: TGTGCCAGCCGCGGGACTAGCGGGGGGTCCACAGATACGCAGTATTTT

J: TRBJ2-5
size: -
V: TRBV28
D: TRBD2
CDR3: CASSLPGTSGGQETQYF
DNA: TGTGCCAGCAGTTTACCGGGGACTAGCGGGGGGCAAGAGACCCAGTACTTC

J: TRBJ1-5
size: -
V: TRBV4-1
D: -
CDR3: CASSPGLYQPQHF
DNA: TGCGCCAGCAGCCCGGGTTTATATCAGCCCCAGCATTTT

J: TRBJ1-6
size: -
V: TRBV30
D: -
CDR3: CAWSKNRAYNSPLHF
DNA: TGTGCCTGGAGCAAAAACAGGGCCTATAATTCACCCCTCCACTTT

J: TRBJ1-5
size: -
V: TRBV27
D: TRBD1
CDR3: CASSLDRGGQPQHF
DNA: TGTGCCAGCAGTCTTGACAGGGGGGGACAGCCCCAGCATTTT

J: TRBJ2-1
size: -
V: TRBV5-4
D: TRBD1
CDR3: CASSDRDRVNEQFF
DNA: TGTGCCAGCAGCGACCGGGACAGGGTCAATGAGCAGTTCTTC

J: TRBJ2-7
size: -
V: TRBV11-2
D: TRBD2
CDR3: CASSSLFSGRQYEQYF
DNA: TGTGCCAGCAGCTCCCTTTTTAGCGGGAGGCAGTACGAGCAGTACTTC

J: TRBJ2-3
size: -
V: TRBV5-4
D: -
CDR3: CASSLDPAWGTDTQYF
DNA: TGTGCCAGCAGCTTGGACCCAGCGTGGGGCACAGATACGCAGTATTTT

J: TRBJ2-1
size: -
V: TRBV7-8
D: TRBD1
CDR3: CASSLRTPGQGYNEQFF
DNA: TGTGCCAGCAGCCTACGAACCCCGGGACAGGGCTACAATGAGCAGTTCTTC

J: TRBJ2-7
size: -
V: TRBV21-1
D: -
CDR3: CASSRRGWGPLFWDEQYF
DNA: TGTGCCAGCAGCCGCAGAGGGTGGGGTCCCCTCTTTTGGGACGAGCAGTACTTC

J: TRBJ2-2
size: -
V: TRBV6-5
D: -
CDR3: CASSYLHGELFF
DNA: TGTGCCAGCAGTTATTTGCACGGGGAGCTGTTTTTT

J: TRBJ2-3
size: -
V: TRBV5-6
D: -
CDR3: CASSSRIGGRHLTQYF
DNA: TGTGCCAGCAGCTCCCGGATTGGGGGCCGGCACTTAACGCAGTATTTT

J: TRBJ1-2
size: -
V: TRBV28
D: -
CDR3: CASRLQANYGYTF
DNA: TGTGCCAGCAGACTACAGGCTAACTATGGCTACACCTTC

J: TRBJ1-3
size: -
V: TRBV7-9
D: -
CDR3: CASSFWPNSGNTIYF
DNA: TGTGCCAGCAGCTTTTGGCCCAACTCTGGAAACACCATATATTTT

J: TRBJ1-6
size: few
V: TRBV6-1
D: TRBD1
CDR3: CASSGLTGVSSPLHF
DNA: TGTGCCAGCAGCGGACTAACAGGGGTGAGTTCACCCCTCCACTTT

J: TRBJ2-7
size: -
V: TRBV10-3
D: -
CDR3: CAISESTQREQYF
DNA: TGTGCCATCAGTGAGTCCACCCAGCGCGAGCAGTACTTC

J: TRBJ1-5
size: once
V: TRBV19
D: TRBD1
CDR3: CASSWTGVYSNQPQHF
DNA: TGTGCCAGTAGTTGGACAGGGGTTTATAGCAATCAGCCCCAGCATTTT

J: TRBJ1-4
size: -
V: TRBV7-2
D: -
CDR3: CASSLERAGYEKLFF
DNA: TGTGCCAGCAGCTTAGAGAGGGCAGGGTATGAAAAACTGTTTTTT

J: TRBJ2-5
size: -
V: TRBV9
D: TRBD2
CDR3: CASSPRVAGGPGETQYF
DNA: TGTGCCAGCAGCCCTCGGGTAGCGGGAGGGCCAGGGGAGACCCAGTACTTC

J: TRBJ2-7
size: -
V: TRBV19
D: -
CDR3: CASSIAGPTYEQYF
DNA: TGTGCCAGTAGTATTGCGGGGCCCACCTACGAGCAGTACTTC

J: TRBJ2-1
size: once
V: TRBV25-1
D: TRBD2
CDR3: CASSPLAGYEQFF
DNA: TGTGCCAGCAGTCCGCTAGCGGGATATGAGCAGTTCTTC

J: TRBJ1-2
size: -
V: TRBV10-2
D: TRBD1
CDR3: CASSDTGGRVYGYTF
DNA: TGCGCCAGCAGTGATACAGGGGGCAGAGTCTATGGCTACACCTTC

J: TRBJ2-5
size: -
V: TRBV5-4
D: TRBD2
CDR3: CASSLGLALETQYF
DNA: TGTGCCAGCAGCTTGGGACTAGCTCTGGAGACCCAGTACTTC

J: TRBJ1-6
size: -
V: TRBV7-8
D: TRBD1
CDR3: CASSLDGGIWQGVSPLHF
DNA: TGTGCCAGCAGCTTAGACGGCGGGATTTGGCAGGGGGTATCACCCCTCCACTTT

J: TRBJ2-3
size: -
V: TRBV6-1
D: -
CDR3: CASSARTGPDTQYF
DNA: TGTGCCAGCAGTGCAAGGACCGGCCCCGATACGCAGTATTTT

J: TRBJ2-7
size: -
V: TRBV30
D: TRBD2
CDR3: CAWTRTSFLYEQYF
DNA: TGTGCCTGGACCAGGACTAGCTTTCTCTACGAGCAGTACTTC

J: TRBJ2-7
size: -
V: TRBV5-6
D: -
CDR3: CASRSLGQPSYEQYF
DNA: TGTGCCAGCAGGTCATTGGGTCAACCCTCCTACGAGCAGTACTTC

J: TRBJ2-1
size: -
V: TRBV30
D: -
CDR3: CAWGLLGGFVNEQFF
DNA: TGTGCCTGGGGTTTATTGGGGGGCTTTGTCAATGAGCAGTTCTTC

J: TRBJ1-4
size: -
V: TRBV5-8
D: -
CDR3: CASSTESKVEKLFF
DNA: TGTGCCAGCAGCACCGAAAGTAAGGTTGAAAAACTGTTTTTT

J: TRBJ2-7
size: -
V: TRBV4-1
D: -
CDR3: CASSQDYRQGAYEQYF
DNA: TGCGCCAGCAGCCAAGATTACAGGCAGGGCGCCTACGAGCAGTACTTC

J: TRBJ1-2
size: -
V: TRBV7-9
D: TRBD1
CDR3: CASSRTGGDYGYTF
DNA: TGTGCCAGCAGCCGGACAGGGGGAGACTATGGCTACACCTTC

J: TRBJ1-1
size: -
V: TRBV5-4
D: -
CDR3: CASSLGPSTMQAFF
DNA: TGTGCCAGCAGCTTGGGTCCTTCAACAATGCAAGCTTTCTTT